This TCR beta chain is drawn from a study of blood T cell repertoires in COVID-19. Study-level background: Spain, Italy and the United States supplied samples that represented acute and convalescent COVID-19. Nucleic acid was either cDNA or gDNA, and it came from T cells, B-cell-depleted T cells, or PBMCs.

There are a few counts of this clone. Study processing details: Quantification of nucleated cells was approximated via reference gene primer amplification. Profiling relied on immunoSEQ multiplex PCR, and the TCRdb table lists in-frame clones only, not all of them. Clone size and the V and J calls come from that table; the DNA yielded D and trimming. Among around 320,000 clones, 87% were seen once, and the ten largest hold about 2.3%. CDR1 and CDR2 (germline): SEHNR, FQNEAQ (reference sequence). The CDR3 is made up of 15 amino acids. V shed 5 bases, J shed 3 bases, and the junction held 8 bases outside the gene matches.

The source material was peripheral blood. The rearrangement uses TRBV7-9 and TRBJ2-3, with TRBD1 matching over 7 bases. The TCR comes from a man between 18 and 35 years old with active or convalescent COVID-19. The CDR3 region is CASSPAGGRTDTQYF. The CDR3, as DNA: TGTGCCAGCAGCCCTGCAGGGGGAAGGACAGATACGCAGTATTTT.